The entry below describes one T cell receptor beta chain. This sample also contains other DNA sequences that code for the same CDR3. This sample is part of a study of CD8+ T cells in alopecia areata. Study summary: Tofacitinib therapy lasting 6 to 18 months was followed by 6 months off drug.

Trimming left V 2 bases short and J 2 bases short, with 6 bases between. In germline, CDR1 is MNHEY, CDR2 SVGAGI. This CDR3 comprises 13 residues. Extracted RNA was reverse transcribed, and the resulting cDNA served as sequencing template. Here immunoSEQ multiplex PCR was the method, and the copy in TCRdb shows in-frame clones only, minus some. The repertoire includes more than 200,000 clones, 55% to 70% of them detected once, and roughly 4.2% sits in the top ten. The treatment is: oral pan-JAK inhibitor, 5-10 mg twice daily. The chain combines TRBV6-5 with TRBJ1-2; D is unclear. The source of this sequence is a human donor with alopecia areata. The source was CD4+ T cells sorted from blood, collected at week 4, from a patient treated with tofacitinib. CDR3 protein: CASSYEGNYGYTF. CDR3 bases: TGTGCCAGCAGTTACGAAGGGAACTATGGCTACACCTTC.